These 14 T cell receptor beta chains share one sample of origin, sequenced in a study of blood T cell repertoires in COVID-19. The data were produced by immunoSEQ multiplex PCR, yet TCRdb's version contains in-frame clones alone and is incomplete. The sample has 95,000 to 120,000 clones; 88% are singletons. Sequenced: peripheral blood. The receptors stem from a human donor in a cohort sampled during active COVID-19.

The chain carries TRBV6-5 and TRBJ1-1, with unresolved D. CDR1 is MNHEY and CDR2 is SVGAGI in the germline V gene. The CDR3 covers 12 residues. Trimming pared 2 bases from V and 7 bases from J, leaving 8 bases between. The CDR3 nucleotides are TGTGCCAGCAGTTACGGCGGGATTGAAGCTTTCTTT. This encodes CASSYGGIEAFF.

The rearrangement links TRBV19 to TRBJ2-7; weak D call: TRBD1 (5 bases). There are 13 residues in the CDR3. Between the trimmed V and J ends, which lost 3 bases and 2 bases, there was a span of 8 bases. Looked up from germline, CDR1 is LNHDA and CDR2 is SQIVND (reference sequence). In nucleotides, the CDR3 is TGTGCCAGTAGTATTTCGGACACCTACGAGCAGTACTTC. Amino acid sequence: CASSISDTYEQYF.

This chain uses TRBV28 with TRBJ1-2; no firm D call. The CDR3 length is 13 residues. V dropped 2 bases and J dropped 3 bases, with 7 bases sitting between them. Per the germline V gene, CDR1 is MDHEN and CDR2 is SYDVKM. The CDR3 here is CASSLPRDYGYTF. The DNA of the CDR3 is TGTGCCAGCAGTTTACCCCGGGACTATGGCTACACCTTC.

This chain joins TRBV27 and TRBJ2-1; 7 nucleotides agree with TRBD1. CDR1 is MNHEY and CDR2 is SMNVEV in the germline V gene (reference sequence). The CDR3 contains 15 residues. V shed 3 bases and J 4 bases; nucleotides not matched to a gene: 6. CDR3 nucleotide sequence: TGTGCCAGCAGTTTCACGGACAGGTTTTACAATGAGCAGTTCTTC. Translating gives CASSFTDRFYNEQFF.

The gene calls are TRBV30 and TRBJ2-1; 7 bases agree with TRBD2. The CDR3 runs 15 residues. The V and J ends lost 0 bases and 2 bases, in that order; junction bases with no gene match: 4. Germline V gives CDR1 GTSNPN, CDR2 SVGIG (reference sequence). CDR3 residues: CAWSVSSGPYNEQFF. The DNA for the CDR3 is TGTGCCTGGAGTGTGAGTAGCGGGCCCTACAATGAGCAGTTCTTC.

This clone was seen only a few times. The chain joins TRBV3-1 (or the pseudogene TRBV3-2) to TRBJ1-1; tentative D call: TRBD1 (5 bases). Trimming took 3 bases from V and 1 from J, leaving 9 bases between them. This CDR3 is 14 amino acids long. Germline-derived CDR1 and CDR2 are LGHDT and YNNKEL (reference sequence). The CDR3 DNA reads TGTGCCAGCAGCCAGAGAGACAGGAACACTGAAGCTTTCTTT. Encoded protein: CASSQRDRNTEAFF.

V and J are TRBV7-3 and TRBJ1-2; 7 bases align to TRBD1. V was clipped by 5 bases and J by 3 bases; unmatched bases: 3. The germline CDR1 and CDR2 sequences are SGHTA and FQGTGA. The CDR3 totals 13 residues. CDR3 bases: TGTGCCAGCAGCCCCGACAGGGACTATGGCTACACCTTC. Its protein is CASSPDRDYGYTF.

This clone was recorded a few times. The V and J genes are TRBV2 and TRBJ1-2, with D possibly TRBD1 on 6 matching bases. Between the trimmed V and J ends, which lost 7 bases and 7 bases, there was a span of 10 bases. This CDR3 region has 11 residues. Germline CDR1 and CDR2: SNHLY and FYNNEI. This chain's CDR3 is CASTTGSGYTF. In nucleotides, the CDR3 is TGTGCCAGCACGACAGGCTCTGGCTACACCTTC. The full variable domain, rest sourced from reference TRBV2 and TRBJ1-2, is EPEVTQTPSHQVTQMGQEVILRCVPISNHLYFYWYRQILGQKVEFLVSFYNNEISEKSEIFDDQFSVERPDGSNFTLKIRSTKLEDSAMYFCASTTGSGYTFGSGTRLTVV.

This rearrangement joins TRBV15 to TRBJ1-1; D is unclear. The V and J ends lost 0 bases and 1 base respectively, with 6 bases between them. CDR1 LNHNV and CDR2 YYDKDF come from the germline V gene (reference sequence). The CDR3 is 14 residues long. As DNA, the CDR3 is TGTGCCACCAGCAGAGATTCTTCGAACACTGAAGCTTTCTTT. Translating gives CATSRDSSNTEAFF.

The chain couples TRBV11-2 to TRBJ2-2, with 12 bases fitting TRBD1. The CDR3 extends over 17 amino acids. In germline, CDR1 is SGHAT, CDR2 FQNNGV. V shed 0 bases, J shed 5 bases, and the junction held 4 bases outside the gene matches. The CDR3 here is CASSLEGQGATTGELFF. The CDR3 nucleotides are TGTGCCAGCAGCTTAGAGGGACAGGGGGCGACGACCGGGGAGCTGTTTTTT.

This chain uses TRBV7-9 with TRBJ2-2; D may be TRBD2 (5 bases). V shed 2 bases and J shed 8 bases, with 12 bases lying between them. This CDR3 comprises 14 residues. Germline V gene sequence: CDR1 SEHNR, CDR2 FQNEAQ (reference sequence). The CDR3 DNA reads TGTGCCAGCAGCTTAATAGCGTCTTGGGGGGAGCTGTTTTTT. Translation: CASSLIASWGELFF.

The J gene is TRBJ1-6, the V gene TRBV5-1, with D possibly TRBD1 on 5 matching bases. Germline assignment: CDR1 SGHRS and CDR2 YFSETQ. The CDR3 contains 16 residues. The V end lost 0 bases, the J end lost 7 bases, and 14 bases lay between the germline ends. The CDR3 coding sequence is TGCGCCAGCAGCTTGGTCGGGGGTCGGGAAAATTCACCCCTCCACTTT. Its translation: CASSLVGGRENSPLHF.

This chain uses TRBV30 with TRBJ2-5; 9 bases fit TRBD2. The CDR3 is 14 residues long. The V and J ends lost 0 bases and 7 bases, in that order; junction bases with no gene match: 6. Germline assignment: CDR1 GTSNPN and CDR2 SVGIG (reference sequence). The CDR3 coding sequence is TGTGCCTGGAGTGTACCGTTAGCGGGGGCGACCCAGTACTTC. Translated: CAWSVPLAGATQYF.

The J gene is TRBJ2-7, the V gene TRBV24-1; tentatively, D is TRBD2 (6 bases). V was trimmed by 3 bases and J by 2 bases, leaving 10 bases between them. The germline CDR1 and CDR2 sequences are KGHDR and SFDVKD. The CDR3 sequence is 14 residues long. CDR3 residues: CATSDPGLTYEQYF. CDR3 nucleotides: TGTGCCACCAGTGATCCGGGACTGACCTACGAGCAGTACTTC.